This TCR beta chain was found in a study of blood T cell repertoires in COVID-19. TCRdb's table, derived via immunoSEQ multiplex PCR, lists solely in-frame clones and lacks some. The sample has under 450,000 clones, roughly four fifths seen once. This clone was seen a few times. This clonotype originated in a woman aged 45-65 years who had recovered from COVID-19. The source material was PBMCs or T cells enriched from blood (not recorded which).

The CDR3 loop reads CASSSSTSGLNEQFF. CDR3 coding DNA: TGCGCCAGCAGCTCCTCGACTAGCGGACTCAATGAGCAGTTCTTC. The chain is built from TRBV5-1 and TRBJ2-1; TRBD2 aligns across 9 bases. CDR3 length: 15 amino acids. Looked up from germline, CDR1 is SGHRS and CDR2 is YFSETQ. Germline trimming cut 3 bases from V and 6 bases from J; bases unmatched to any gene: 7.